This T cell receptor (beta chain) was profiled in a study of T-cell reconstitution after alpha-beta-depleted transplantation in children. Preparation of the TCRbeta library was carried out with unique molecular identifiers. TCRdb processed the PCR reads anew with MiXCR; each CDR3 protein has one entry. The table lists some 200,000 distinct CDR3 sequences, approximately 14% of them singletons. CDR1 and CDR2 from the germline V gene are DFQATT and SNEGSKA (reference sequence). V shed 1 base and J 10 bases; nucleotides not matched to a gene: 15. The CDR3 has 16 amino acids. This clonotype was picked up many times.

This material consisted of PBMCs from the stem cell graft donor, taken from the stem cell graft. V usage is TRBV20-1 and J usage is TRBJ2-1, with TRBD2 matching 8 bases. The TCR originated in a human donor who donated a stem cell graft to a child with acute lymphoblastic leukemia. CDR3 region: CSARAETGTSPGEQFF. The CDR3 DNA reads TGCAGTGCTAGAGCCGAAACCGGGACTAGTCCTGGCGAGCAGTTCTTC.